These 16 T cell receptor beta chains originate from one sample sequenced in a study of CD4 T cells in relation to SARS-CoV-2 and coronaviruses. CD4+ T cells from unexposed donors were obtained before the COVID-19 pandemic (2011-2018). After less than 11 days of culture, CD4+ T cells were isolated. Their antigen targets remain unknown. Repertoires were generated with immunoSEQ multiplex PCR, while TCRdb's copy carries only in-frame clones and drops some. Of about 20,000 clones in the sample, around 75% were seen once. Source material: CD4+ T cells from PBMCs, cultured in vitro. The origin of the receptors is a human donor in good health.

V usage is TRBV12-3 or TRBV12-4 and J usage is TRBJ1-1; 10 bases map to TRBD1. The CDR3 sequence is 13 residues long. V dropped 5 bases and J dropped 6; count of bases not matched to a gene: 3. The CDR3 bases are TGTGCCAGCAGTCGGGACAGGGGTGCTGAAGCTTTCTTT. This codes for CASSRDRGAEAFF.

The CDR3 sequence: CASSVATGGLAGVQNTGELFF. The CDR3 DNA is TGTGCCAGCAGCGTAGCTACAGGGGGACTAGCGGGAGTTCAGAACACCGGGGAGCTGTTTTTT. The V call is TRBV9, the J call TRBJ2-2; 14 bases map to TRBD2. The CDR3 runs to 21 residues. The V gene's germline CDR1 is SGDLS and CDR2 YYNGEE. After removal of 0 bases from V and 1 base from J, the junction contained 11 bases not matched to a gene.

The V call is TRBV7-2, the J call TRBJ2-7, with 10 positions matching TRBD1. CDR1 is SGHTA and CDR2 is FQGNSA in the germline V gene. The CDR3 is 15 amino acids. V shed 6 bases, J shed 7 bases, and the junction held 12 bases outside the gene matches. CDR3 region: CASSQRDRGGGEQYF. CDR3 nucleotides: TGTGCCAGCAGTCAACGGGACAGGGGTGGTGGGGAGCAGTACTTC.

This clone was recorded only once. The J gene is TRBJ2-1, the V gene TRBV4-2, with D possibly being TRBD2 (6 bases). V was clipped by 0 bases and J by 6 bases, with 12 bases between them. CDR1 and CDR2 (germline): LGHNA, YNFKEQ. CDR3 length: 15 amino acids. CDR3 sequence: CASSQDLGGTNEQFF. The CDR3 DNA sequence: TGTGCCAGCAGCCAAGACCTAGGCGGGACCAATGAGCAGTTCTTC.

Only a few counts were recorded for this clone. The chain recombines TRBV5-1 with TRBJ1-2; 9 positions agree with TRBD1. The CDR3 runs to 20 residues. V lost 3 bases to trimming and J lost 5 bases; unmatched junction nucleotides: 23. CDR1 SGHRS and CDR2 YFSETQ come from the germline V gene. The CDR3 spells CASSSDRGQGKALRGYGYTF. Here the CDR3 DNA reads TGCGCCAGCAGCTCCGACAGAGGACAGGGGAAGGCTCTACGTGGATATGGCTACACCTTC. Variable domain in full (rest from reference TRBV5-1 and TRBJ1-2): KAGVTQTPRYLIKTRGQQVTLSCSPISGHRSVSWYQQTPGQGLQFLFEYFSETQRNKGNFPGRFSGRQFSNSRSEMNVSTLELGDSALYLCASSSDRGQGKALRGYGYTFGSGTRLTVV.

This clone was found once. CDR3 loop: CASSKTGRPLDEKLFF. CDR3 bases: TGCGCCAGCAGCAAAACAGGGAGACCGCTAGATGAAAAACTGTTTTTT. The chain employs TRBV4-3 and TRBJ1-4; tentative D call: TRBD1 (6 bases). This CDR3 comprises 16 residues. In germline, CDR1 is LGHNA, CDR2 YSLEER. V lost 5 bases and J 6 bases, leaving 19 bases between the germline ends.

This clone was counted between two and nine times. In DNA, the CDR3 is TGTGCCAGTAGTTCACGGCGGGATCAGCCCCAGCATTTT. This encodes CASSSRRDQPQHF. The chain recombines TRBV19 with TRBJ1-5, with unresolved D. CDR3 size: 13 residues. Per the germline V gene, CDR1 is LNHDA and CDR2 is SQIVND (reference sequence). The V end lost 5 bases, the J end lost 5 bases, and 10 bases lay between the germline ends.

The rearrangement uses TRBV10-3 and TRBJ2-7, with D unclear. The germline CDR1 and CDR2 sequences are ENHRY and SYGVKD. This CDR3 has 12 amino acids. V lost 2 bases and J 4 bases, leaving 6 bases between the germline ends. CDR3 in DNA: TGTGCCATCAGTGAGGACGGTTACGAGCAGTACTTC. Translation: CAISEDGYEQYF.

The count of this clone is one. V usage is TRBV2 and J usage is TRBJ1-4; no reliable D call. CDR1 and CDR2 from the germline V gene are SNHLY and FYNNEI. Trimming left V 4 bases short and J 11 bases short, with 14 bases between. The CDR3 spans 13 residues. For the CDR3, the DNA is TGTGCCAGCAGTGGAGTGGTCCTGGTGAAACTGTTTTTT. Amino acid sequence: CASSGVVLVKLFF.

The V and J genes are TRBV9 and TRBJ1-2; D not resolved. V gave up 1 base and J gave up 2 bases, with 0 bases separating them. Germline V CDR1 and CDR2: SGDLS, YYNGEE. This CDR3 is built from 11 residues. Here the CDR3 DNA reads TGTGCCAGCAGCGTAAACTATGGCTACACCTTC. It specifies CASSVNYGYTF. The full variable domain, in which reference TRBV9 and TRBJ1-2 provide the parts outside the CDR3, is DSGVTQTPKHLITATGQRVTLRCSPRSGDLSVYWYQQSLDQGLQFLIQYYNGEERAKGNILERFSAQQFPDLHSELNLSSLELGDSALYFCASSVNYGYTFGSGTRLTVV.

The chain has TRBV11-1 and TRBJ1-2; no firm D call. The CDR3 contains 14 residues. V was clipped by 4 bases and J by 1 base, with 10 bases between them. Germline CDR1 reads SGHAT; CDR2 reads FQDESV (reference sequence). For the CDR3, the DNA is TGTGCCAGCAGCTCGGCAGGCCATAACTATGGCTACACCTTC. Amino acids: CASSSAGHNYGYTF.

The chain carries TRBV7-9 and TRBJ1-4; no definite D call. Germline CDR1 and CDR2: SEHNR and FQNEAQ (reference sequence). V was shortened by 3 bases and J by 1 base, with 3 bases between the two germline ends. CDR3 length equals 13 residues. Here the CDR3 DNA reads TGTGCCAGCAGCTTGTTAACTAATGAAAAACTGTTTTTT. Residues: CASSLLTNEKLFF.

This rearrangement joins TRBV18 to TRBJ1-5; 7 nucleotides agree with TRBD1. Per the germline V gene, CDR1 is KGHSH and CDR2 is LQKENI. Germline trimming cut 4 bases from V and 6 bases from J; bases unmatched to any gene: 6. CDR3 size: 14 residues. The chain's CDR3 is CASSQDRVTQPQHF. The CDR3 DNA is TGTGCCAGCTCACAAGACAGGGTAACTCAGCCCCAGCATTTT.

This clone was recorded once. V usage is TRBV9 and J usage is TRBJ1-1, with D possibly matching TRBD1 (6 bases). The CDR3 consists of 13 residues. Germline V gene data show CDR1 as SGDLS and CDR2 as YYNGEE. Trimming took off 4 bases at V and 6 bases at J, with 13 bases between the two ends. In DNA form, the CDR3 reads TGTGCCAGCAGCCCCCTATCAGGGGCTGAAGCTTTCTTT. It specifies CASSPLSGAEAFF.

This clone was detected a few times. CDR3 sequence: CASHLGVGSEKLFF. CDR3 sequence (DNA): TGCGCCAGCCACCTCGGGGTGGGAAGTGAAAAACTGTTTTTT. The chain has TRBV10-1 and TRBJ1-4, with D unclear. This CDR3 is built from 14 residues. Between the trimmed V and J ends, which lost 8 bases and 7 bases, there was a span of 17 bases. Per germline, CDR1 WNHNN and CDR2 SYGVQD (reference sequence).

This chain links TRBV7-9 with TRBJ2-7; D remains ambiguous. The CDR3 runs 15 residues. V was shortened by 2 bases and J by 0 bases, with 11 bases between the two germline ends. The germline V gene has CDR1 SEHNR and CDR2 FQNEAQ (reference sequence). Here the CDR3 reads CASSLSQTGSYEQYF. In nucleotides, the CDR3 is TGTGCCAGCAGCTTAAGCCAAACTGGCTCCTACGAGCAGTACTTC. Full variable domain (remainder filled in from reference TRBV7-9 and TRBJ2-7): DTGVSQNPRHKITKRGQNVTFRCDPISEHNRLYWYRQTLGQGPEFLTYFQNEAQLEKSRLLSDRFSAERPKGSFSTLEIQRTEQGDSAMYLCASSLSQTGSYEQYFGPGTRLTVT.